The next 12 T cell receptor beta chains were all read from a single sample in a study of identical twins. MiXCR was run by TCRdb on the 5' RACE reads, yielding one entry per CDR3 protein. The table has 420,000 or so distinct CDR3 sequences, about 18% seen once. The sequencing input was naive T cells sorted from blood. Receptors originate from a man aged 45-65 years in good health.

The genes are TRBV2 and TRBJ2-1; D may match TRBD1 or TRBD2 (5 bases each). V lost 10 bases and J 6 bases, leaving 22 bases between the germline ends. Germline-derived CDR1 and CDR2 are SNHLY and FYNNEI. This CDR3 is built from 15 residues. In nucleotides, the CDR3 is TGTGCCACCGAACCGGGACGAGGCCCAGGCAATGAGCAGTTCTTC. It translates to CATEPGRGPGNEQFF.

As to this clonotype: This may be a read error, as it is one base from a much larger clone. This chain links TRBV15 with TRBJ2-7; the match to TRBD2 covers 10 bases. Looked up from germline, CDR1 is LNHNV and CDR2 is YYDKDF (reference sequence). This CDR3 comprises 15 residues. CDR3 protein: CATQEGLASSCEQYF. As DNA, the CDR3 is TGTGCCACCCAAGAGGGACTAGCGAGCTCCTGCGAGCAGTACTTC. Variable domain in full (rest from reference TRBV15 and TRBJ2-7): DAMVIQNPRYQVTQFGKPVTLSCSQTLNHNVMYWYQQKSSQAPKLLFHYYDKDFNNEADTPDNFQSRRPNTSFCFLDIRSPGLGDTAMYLCATQEGLASSCEQYFGPGTRLTVT.

The chain joins TRBV12-3 or TRBV12-4 to TRBJ2-5; D is uncertain. Deletions cut 3 bases from V and 5 bases from J, with 10 bases between. The CDR3 covers 13 residues. The CDR3 is CASSLHQRETQYF. Here the CDR3 DNA reads TGTGCCAGCAGTTTGCACCAACGGGAGACCCAGTACTTC.

The V call is TRBV12-3 or TRBV12-4, the J call TRBJ2-7; the D gene is possibly TRBD1 (5 bases). CDR3 length: 14 amino acids. Trimming pared 6 bases from V and 6 bases from J, leaving 18 bases between. Here the CDR3 reads CASSHRTRKGEQYF. For the CDR3, the DNA is TGTGCCAGCAGCCACAGGACCCGGAAGGGCGAGCAGTACTTC.

This clonotype was seen many times. The rearrangement links TRBV19 to TRBJ2-2; the D is unclear. This CDR3 spans 13 amino acids. The V end was cut by 3 bases, the J end by 6 bases, with 8 bases between. The V gene's germline CDR1 is LNHDA and CDR2 SQIVND (reference sequence). The DNA for the CDR3 is TGTGCCAGTAGTATGTCTATCTCCGGGGAGCTGTTTTTT. Translating it yields CASSMSISGELFF.

The chain uses TRBV5-1 and TRBJ2-7; no firm D call. Trimming left V 7 bases short and J 2 bases short, with 13 bases between. The germline gives CDR1 SGHRS, CDR2 YFSETQ. The CDR3 contains 13 residues. The CDR3 DNA reads as TGCGCCAGCGGGCTTTTGGATACCTACGAGCAGTACTTC. It encodes CASGLLDTYEQYF.

The rearrangement links TRBV3-1 to TRBJ2-2, with TRBD1 matching over 8 bases. The length of the CDR3 is 13 residues. Germline CDR1 reads LGHDT; CDR2 reads YNNKEL (reference sequence). V was pared by 9 bases and J by 4 bases, with 4 bases of the junction left unmatched. CDR3 bases: TGTGCCAGTCAGGGGGCGCGCACCGGGGAGCTGTTTTTT. Residues: CASQGARTGELFF.

This clonotype occurred a few times. The chain links TRBV11-1 to TRBJ2-7, with 11 bases matching TRBD1. With 6 bases clipped from V and 3 bases from J, the junction kept 13 bases outside the gene matches. Looked up from germline, CDR1 is SGHAT and CDR2 is FQDESV (reference sequence). This CDR3 is built from 17 residues. For the CDR3, the DNA is TGTGCCAGCAGTCCGGGACAGGGGGTCGCCCACCTCTACGAGCAGTACTTC. Translation gives CASSPGQGVAHLYEQYF.

This clonotype was found a few times. The rearrangement joins TRBV11-1 to TRBJ2-1; 14 bases line up with TRBD2. Per the germline V gene, CDR1 is SGHAT and CDR2 is FQDESV (reference sequence). This CDR3 has 18 amino acids. Trimming took 3 bases from V and 6 from J; bases not matched to a gene: 10. CDR3 coding DNA: TGTGCCAGCAGCTTGCCCCCACGACTAGCGGGAGGGGTCAATGAGCAGTTCTTC. Translation: CASSLPPRLAGGVNEQFF.

The chain links TRBV5-1 to TRBJ2-3, with D perhaps being TRBD1 or TRBD2 (5 bases each). Germline lookup yields CDR1 SGHRS and CDR2 YFSETQ. The CDR3 spans 16 residues. V shed 2 bases and J shed 3 bases, with 16 bases lying between them. CDR3 in amino acids: CASSFSGGRGTDTQYF. The CDR3 DNA reads as TGCGCCAGCAGCTTCTCTGGGGGACGAGGAACAGATACGCAGTATTTT.

V usage is TRBV6-5 and J usage is TRBJ2-1; 9 positions match TRBD2. V lost 0 bases and J lost 5; bases outside the gene matches: 8. Per the germline V gene, CDR1 is MNHEY and CDR2 is SVGAGI. The CDR3 covers 17 residues. For the CDR3, the DNA is TGTGCCAGCAGTTACTCGGTAGCGGGAGACGCAAACAATGAGCAGTTCTTC. Its translation is CASSYSVAGDANNEQFF.

The genes are TRBV6-2 or TRBV6-3 and TRBJ2-7; possibly TRBD1 for D (7 bases). The CDR3 extends over 16 amino acids. Trimming removed 1 base from V and 6 bases from J, with 19 bases in between. Germline values: CDR1 MNHEY, CDR2 SVGEGT. The CDR3 is CASSYLEGARVGEQYF. CDR3 DNA: TGTGCCAGCAGTTACTTGGAGGGGGCTAGAGTTGGCGAGCAGTACTTC.